These 23 T cell receptor beta chains share one sample of origin, sequenced in a study of T cells in tumors after PD-1 blockade. The data were produced by immunoSEQ multiplex PCR, yet TCRdb's version contains in-frame clones alone and is incomplete. The repertoire has roughly 3,500 clones, less than 75% of them found once; the top ten carry roughly a fifth. This material consisted of tumor tissue, taken before anti-PD-1 treatment. All receptors derive from a human donor with basal cell carcinoma.

The rearrangement links TRBV15 to TRBJ2-2; weak D call: TRBD2 (5 bases). CDR1 is LNHNV and CDR2 is YYDKDF in the germline V gene (reference sequence). This CDR3 comprises 13 residues. Trimming shortened V by 3 bases and J by 7 bases, and 9 bases separated the two germline ends. CDR3 nucleotides: TGTGCCACCAGCAGCGGACTGTACGGGGAGCTGTTTTTT. Translation: CATSSGLYGELFF.

The rearrangement joins TRBV19 to TRBJ2-2; unclear D gene. Germline lookup yields CDR1 LNHDA and CDR2 SQIVND (reference sequence). V was pared by 1 base and J by 2 bases, with 8 bases between. The CDR3 consists of 15 residues. CDR3 loop: CASSIGTANTGELFF. Written as DNA, the CDR3 is TGTGCCAGTAGTATAGGGACGGCAAACACCGGGGAGCTGTTTTTT. Looking up the rest from reference TRBV19 and TRBJ2-2 gives the full variable domain: DGGITQSPKYLFRKEGQNVTLSCEQNLNHDAMYWYRQDPGQGLRLIYYSQIVNDFQKGDIAEGYSVSREKKESFPLTVTSAQKNPTAFYLCASSIGTANTGELFFGEGSRLTVL.

The table lists this clone with a few counts. This chain joins TRBV7-3 and TRBJ1-1; D is undetermined. The CDR3 is 14 residues long. The germline V gene has CDR1 SGHTA and CDR2 FQGTGA. The V end lost 5 bases, the J end lost 3 bases, and 13 bases lay between the germline ends. CDR3 region: CASSPEAGDTEAFF. DNA for the CDR3: TGTGCCAGCAGCCCCGAGGCCGGGGACACTGAAGCTTTCTTT.

The rearrangement joins TRBV5-1 to TRBJ1-4; D gene ambiguous. The CDR3 sequence is 16 residues long. The V gene's germline CDR1 is SGHRS and CDR2 YFSETQ. Trimming left V 1 base short and J 8 bases short, with 18 bases between. CDR3: CASSLFSRRLGEKLFF. DNA of the CDR3: TGCGCCAGCAGCTTGTTTTCGAGGCGCTTGGGAGAAAAACTGTTTTTT.

The rearrangement uses TRBV3-1 (or the pseudogene TRBV3-2) and TRBJ2-1; D is undetermined. V was shortened by 1 base and J by 9 bases, with 7 bases between the two germline ends. Per the germline V gene, CDR1 is LGHDT and CDR2 is YNNKEL (reference sequence). This CDR3 region has 12 residues. The CDR3, as DNA: TGTGCCAGCAGCCAAGGGGCACGTGAGCAGTTCTTC. This sequence encodes CASSQGAREQFF.

The chain is built from TRBV10-3 and TRBJ1-2; 7 nucleotides align to TRBD1. V gave up 8 bases and J gave up 4 bases; unmatched junction bases: 13. The length of the CDR3 is 15 residues. Per the germline V gene, CDR1 is ENHRY and CDR2 is SYGVKD. CDR3 region: CAIARGLEGVYGYTF. The CDR3 coding sequence is TGTGCCATCGCTAGGGGGCTCGAGGGTGTCTATGGCTACACCTTC.

The chain employs TRBV12-3 or TRBV12-4 and TRBJ2-5; the match to TRBD2 covers 7 bases. The CDR3 is made up of 11 amino acids. Trimming took 5 bases from V and 12 from J; bases not matched to a gene: 6. The CDR3 coding sequence is TGTGCCAGCAGTCCGAGGACTAGGAAGTACTTC. It codes for CASSPRTRKYF.

This clone was observed a handful of times. The chain joins TRBV12-3 or TRBV12-4 to TRBJ2-7; D is possibly TRBD2 (6 bases). The V end lost 5 bases, the J end lost 0 bases, and 8 bases lay between the germline ends. This CDR3 is built from 13 residues. The DNA of the CDR3 is TGTGCCAGCAGTGGGGGGATCTCCTACGAGCAGTACTTC. Translation: CASSGGISYEQYF.

The gene calls are TRBV3-1 (or the pseudogene TRBV3-2) and TRBJ1-1; D is possibly TRBD1 (5 bases). The CDR3 length is 17 residues. Germline V gene lookup returns CDR1 LGHDT and CDR2 YNNKEL (reference sequence). Trimming stripped 0 bases from V and 0 bases from J, with 14 bases between. CDR3 residues: CASSQDRQGGVNTEAFF. In DNA, the CDR3 is TGTGCCAGCAGCCAAGATAGGCAGGGAGGGGTGAACACTGAAGCTTTCTTT.

This clone appeared a single time. The rearrangement uses TRBV28 and TRBJ2-7, with TRBD1 matching over 8 bases. J was trimmed by 2 bases and V by 4 bases; bases with no gene match: 10. The CDR3 has 16 residues. The germline V gene encodes CDR1 MDHEN and CDR2 SYDVKM. CDR3 sequence: CASSSLLGQDTYEQYF. CDR3 bases: TGTGCCAGCAGTTCCCTTTTGGGACAGGACACCTACGAGCAGTACTTC. Based on the CDR3 plus reference TRBV28 and TRBJ2-7, the full variable domain is DVKVTQSSRYLVKRTGEKVFLECVQDMDHENMFWYRQDPGLGLRLIYFSYDVKMKEKGDIPEGYSVSREKKERFSLILESASTNQTSMYLCASSSLLGQDTYEQYFGPGTRLTVT.

The CDR3 DNA reads as TGCGCCAGCAGGCGGACAGGGGGTGAAAAACTGTTTTTT. Translation gives CASRRTGGEKLFF. The chain is built from TRBV5-1 and TRBJ1-4, with 10 positions matching TRBD1. The CDR3 loop spans 13 amino acids. The V segment lost 5 bases and the J segment 7 bases; nucleotides outside the gene matches: 2. In germline, CDR1 is SGHRS, CDR2 YFSETQ.

The chain joins TRBV6-6 to TRBJ1-1; D not certain. Germline CDR1 and CDR2: MNHNY and SVGAGI (reference sequence). The CDR3 is 14 amino acids. Trimming cost V 6 bases and J 5 bases, with 16 bases left between them. The CDR3 loop reads CASSLSHQRTEAFF. In DNA form, the CDR3 reads TGTGCCAGCAGCCTAAGCCATCAGAGGACTGAAGCTTTCTTT.

The V and J genes are TRBV7-9 and TRBJ2-1; D is unclear. The CDR3 consists of 13 residues. The germline V gene encodes CDR1 SEHNR and CDR2 FQNEAQ (reference sequence). V lost 2 bases and J 10 bases, leaving 12 bases between the germline ends. Here the CDR3 reads CASSLSRSGEQFF. CDR3 bases: TGTGCCAGCAGCTTATCTAGATCGGGCGAGCAGTTCTTC.

The genes are TRBV2 and TRBJ1-4; TRBD1 aligns across 8 bases. Germline CDR1 SNHLY, CDR2 FYNNEI. V lost 6 bases to trimming and J lost 11 bases; unmatched junction nucleotides: 5. The CDR3 runs to 12 residues. The CDR3 here is CASRAGQAKLFF. CDR3 in DNA: TGTGCCAGCAGAGCGGGACAGGCGAAACTGTTTTTT.

With regard to this clone: At one end the junction does not follow the germline gene, possibly because of a read error. The chain links TRBV7-9 to TRBJ2-1; D remains ambiguous. The CDR3 has 13 amino acids. Germline V gives CDR1 SEHNR, CDR2 FQNEAQ (reference sequence). The CDR3, as DNA: TGTGCCAGCAGCTTAGGAGAGTACAATGGGCAGTTCTTC. Its protein product is CASSLGEYNGQFF.

The rearrangement uses TRBV6-4 and TRBJ1-1; D gene uncertain. Between the trimmed V and J ends, which lost 5 bases and 1 base, there was a span of 8 bases. Germline V CDR1 and CDR2: MRHNA, SNTAGT. The CDR3 is 13 residues long. Here the CDR3 reads CASSPSGNTEAFF. In DNA, the CDR3 is TGTGCCAGCAGTCCGAGCGGGAACACTGAAGCTTTCTTT.

CDR3: CAINPGQTGQETQYF. Here the CDR3 DNA reads TGTGCCATCAACCCGGGGCAAACGGGCCAAGAGACCCAGTACTTC. V is TRBV10-3 and J is TRBJ2-5; D tentatively reads TRBD1 or TRBD2 (5 bases each). This CDR3 contains 15 residues. CDR1 is ENHRY, CDR2 SYGVKD, per germline. Trimming pared 7 bases from V and 1 base from J, leaving 16 bases between.

This clone was observed a handful of times. V is TRBV27 and J is TRBJ1-2; TRBD1 matches 7 bases. The CDR3 has 13 amino acids. The V gene's germline CDR1 is MNHEY and CDR2 SMNVEV (reference sequence). After removal of 5 bases from V and 5 bases from J, the junction contained 5 bases not matched to a gene. In DNA, the CDR3 is TGTGCCAGCAGTACCAGGGGGGGGTATGGCTACACCTTC. This sequence encodes CASSTRGGYGYTF.

The chain has TRBV6-2 or TRBV6-3 and TRBJ2-2; D is possibly TRBD1 (5 bases). The CDR3 extends over 19 amino acids. The ends were cut back, 2 bases at V and 4 bases at J, with 23 bases in the middle. CDR1 MNHEY and CDR2 SVGEGT come from the germline V gene. CDR3 nucleotide sequence: TGTGCCAGCAGTTACCCCCGATCGTACAGCCTTCAGGGCACCGGGGAGCTGTTTTTT. As protein: CASSYPRSYSLQGTGELFF.

This chain uses TRBV6-5 with TRBJ2-3; D unclear. The germline V and J ends were trimmed by 2 bases and 1 base, with 10 bases remaining between them. The CDR3 is 15 residues long. CDR1 and CDR2 (germline): MNHEY, SVGAGI. DNA of the CDR3: TGTGCCAGCAGTTACGGCCCACTACGCACAGATACGCAGTATTTT. Translation: CASSYGPLRTDTQYF.

The J gene is TRBJ2-5, the V gene TRBV27; 7 bases are a match to TRBD1. Germline CDR1 is MNHEY and CDR2 is SMNVEV (reference sequence). The CDR3 is made up of 14 amino acids. V gave up 6 bases and J gave up 1 base; unmatched junction bases: 5. CDR3 in DNA: TGTGCCAGCAGCGCAAGGACAGGCCAAGAGACCCAGTACTTC. Amino acid sequence: CASSARTGQETQYF.

The chain recombines TRBV5-4 with TRBJ2-7; possible D gene TRBD2, 5 bases. The CDR3 sequence is 14 residues long. Germline CDR1 and CDR2: SGHNT and YYREEE (reference sequence). Deletions cut 4 bases from V and 2 bases from J, with 13 bases between. The CDR3 DNA reads as TGTGCCAGCAGCCCTGGAATGGGAGCCTACGAGCAGTACTTC. It is translated as CASSPGMGAYEQYF.

With regard to this clone: The junction shows a germline mismatch at one end, possibly a read error. The chain's CDR3 is CASSEYPAWAAF. The DNA of the CDR3 is TGTGCCAGCAGTGAATACCCCGCTTGGGCGGCCTTC. This rearrangement joins TRBV6-1 to TRBJ1-2, with D uncertain. The CDR3 spans 12 residues. Looked up from germline, CDR1 is MNHNS and CDR2 is SASEGT.